Below, 30 T cell receptor beta chains from the same sample are listed, as sequenced in a study of monozygotic twins with inflammatory bowel disease (dated by TCRdb to about 2019). The method behind the library was 5' RACE. The data were produced on an Illumina HiSeq 2500. With the reads reprocessed by TCRdb, a single entry stands for each CDR3 protein sequence and no DNA is reported. This specimen's table enumerates around 450,000 distinct CDR3 sequences. The ten largest clonotypes hold about 2.3% of the sample. The sequenced sample consisted of blood. The receptors originated from a human donor with ulcerative colitis or Crohn's disease, or a healthy co-twin of an affected twin (not recorded which).

V usage is TRBV7-8 and J usage is TRBJ1-4. There are 15 residues in the CDR3. Germline V CDR1 and CDR2: SGHVS, FQNEAQ. The CDR3 loop is CASSSRRSGNEKLFF.

The chain joins TRBV5-1 to TRBJ1-1; the D call from TCRdb, TRBD1, cannot be confirmed without DNA. This CDR3 contains 15 residues. The germline V gene has CDR1 SGHRS and CDR2 YFSETQ. The CDR3 region is CASSPIYSTGTEAFF. Based on the CDR3 plus reference TRBV5-1 and TRBJ1-1, the full variable domain is KAGVTQTPRYLIKTRGQQVTLSCSPISGHRSVSWYQQTPGQGLQFLFEYFSETQRNKGNFPGRFSGRQFSNSRSEMNVSTLELGDSALYLCASSPIYSTGTEAFFGQGTRLTVV.

The V and J genes are TRBV20-1 and TRBJ2-5; without DNA, the TCRdb call of TRBD2 cannot be checked. This CDR3 region has 14 residues. The V gene's germline CDR1 is DFQATT and CDR2 SNEGSKA (reference sequence). The CDR3 sequence: CSARTGGGRETQYF.

The V and J genes are TRBV4-1 and TRBJ1-1. The CDR3 runs to 12 residues. Germline loops: CDR1 MGHRA, CDR2 YSYEKL. CDR3 in amino acids: CASSQGSGKAFF.

V and J are TRBV5-1 and TRBJ1-1; TCRdb gives TRBD1 as the D gene, but with no DNA this cannot be confirmed. CDR3 size: 15 residues. The V gene's germline CDR1 is SGHRS and CDR2 YFSETQ. CDR3 amino acids: CASSLDFRGNTEAFF.

The chain employs TRBV7-2 and TRBJ2-3; the D call from TCRdb, TRBD2, cannot be confirmed without DNA. Germline CDR1 and CDR2: SGHTA and FQGNSA. This CDR3 is built from 17 residues. This CDR3 reads CASSPKRASGRGDTQYF. Full variable domain (rest looked up from reference TRBV7-2 and TRBJ2-3): GAGVSQSPSNKVTEKGKDVELRCDPISGHTALYWYRQSLGQGLEFLIYFQGNSAPDKSGLPSDRFSAERTGGSVSTLTIQRTQQEDSAVYLCASSPKRASGRGDTQYFGPGTRLTVL.

The J gene is TRBJ1-1, the V gene TRBV7-3; TCRdb's D gene call, TRBD1, goes unchecked for lack of DNA. Germline CDR1 SGHTA, CDR2 FQGTGA. The CDR3 extends over 15 amino acids. CDR3 region: CASSLTRQQPTEAFF. Complete variable domain (other parts from reference TRBV7-3 and TRBJ1-1): GAGVSQTPSNKVTEKGKYVELRCDPISGHTALYWYRQSLGQGPEFLIYFQGTGAADDSGLPNDRFFAVRPEGSVSTLKIQRTERGDSAVYLCASSLTRQQPTEAFFGQGTRLTVV.

This chain links TRBV24-1 with TRBJ1-2; checking the TCRdb D call of TRBD1 is not possible without DNA. The germline V gene encodes CDR1 KGHDR and CDR2 SFDVKD. This CDR3 comprises 14 residues. The CDR3 reads CATSDDRHFYGYTF.

The chain couples TRBV25-1 to TRBJ1-2. The CDR3 runs 14 residues. Germline V gene data show CDR1 as MGHDK and CDR2 as SYGVNS. This chain's CDR3 is CASSAEGGGNGYTF.

V usage is TRBV12-3 or TRBV12-4 and J usage is TRBJ2-3; absent DNA, TCRdb's TRBD1 call cannot be checked. The CDR3 extends over 12 amino acids. The CDR3 loop reads CASAGATDKQYF.

The gene calls are TRBV29-1 and TRBJ2-7. This CDR3 spans 12 amino acids. The germline gives CDR1 SQVTM, CDR2 ANQGSEA. The CDR3 loop reads CSVQGQAYEQYF.

The chain carries TRBV7-6 and TRBJ2-2; TCRdb's assignment of TRBD2 cannot be checked, as there is no DNA. The CDR3 has 13 residues. Per germline, CDR1 SGHVS and CDR2 FNYEAQ. Here the CDR3 reads CASSREVAVELFF.

The chain is built from TRBV12-3 or TRBV12-4 and TRBJ2-2; TCRdb indicates TRBD2, and absent DNA this call remains unverified. The CDR3 extends over 15 amino acids. CDR3 sequence reads: CASSFGGSGIGELFF.

The chain combines TRBV7-9 with TRBJ2-3; the D call from TCRdb, TRBD2, cannot be confirmed without DNA. Germline lookup yields CDR1 SEHNR and CDR2 FQNEAQ (reference sequence). The length of the CDR3 is 16 residues. This CDR3 reads CASSPWGREDTDTQYF. Based on the CDR3 plus reference TRBV7-9 and TRBJ2-3, the full variable domain is DTGVSQNPRHKITKRGQNVTFRCDPISEHNRLYWYRQTLGQGPEFLTYFQNEAQLEKSRLLSDRFSAERPKGSFSTLEIQRTEQGDSAMYLCASSPWGREDTDTQYFGPGTRLTVL.

The chain uses TRBV11-2 and TRBJ2-7; TCRdb reports TRBD2, a call that lacks DNA to check it against. Germline V gene sequence: CDR1 SGHAT, CDR2 FQNNGV. CDR3 length: 16 residues. The CDR3 reads CASSARVKGLADEQYF.

This chain links TRBV28 with TRBJ2-1; TCRdb lists TRBD2, though no DNA is available to test this call. The CDR3 totals 17 residues. Germline V gene data show CDR1 as MDHEN and CDR2 as SYDVKM. Here the CDR3 reads CASSPSVAGGPYNEQFF.

This sequence joins TRBV7-2 and TRBJ2-1; as DNA is missing, the TRBD1 call by TCRdb cannot be tested. In germline, CDR1 is SGHTA, CDR2 FQGNSA. The CDR3 has 17 residues. The CDR3 reads CASSRKDSGPPYNEQFF.

The rearrangement uses TRBV5-1 and TRBJ2-6; the D call of TRBD1 rests on TCRdb alone, since no DNA is present to check it. CDR3 length: 18 residues. Germline CDR1 and CDR2: SGHRS and YFSETQ. The CDR3 loop is CASSPTLTSGTGANVLTF.

J is TRBJ2-1 and V is TRBV9; TCRdb's D gene call, TRBD1, goes unchecked for lack of DNA. The CDR3 is made up of 15 amino acids. CDR1 is SGDLS, CDR2 YYNGEE, per germline. The CDR3 reads CASSLGPGGPNEQFF.

The rearrangement uses TRBV4-3 and TRBJ2-7; the TRBD1 assignment by TCRdb is unverifiable without DNA. CDR1 and CDR2 from the germline V gene are LGHNA and YSLEER. The CDR3 consists of 15 residues. CDR3: CASSQRSGVAYEQYF.

The rearrangement links TRBV6-1 to TRBJ1-5; the D call from TCRdb, TRBD1, cannot be confirmed without DNA. Germline-derived CDR1 and CDR2 are MNHNS and SASEGT. The CDR3 extends over 14 amino acids. This CDR3 is CASSREWSNQPQHF.

J is TRBJ1-5 and V is TRBV12-3 or TRBV12-4; the D call from TCRdb, TRBD1, cannot be confirmed without DNA. This CDR3 is 14 amino acids long. The CDR3 is CASTRGSSNQPQHF.

This chain joins TRBV9 and TRBJ1-2; without DNA, the TCRdb call of TRBD1 cannot be checked. This CDR3 contains 13 residues. In germline, CDR1 is SGDLS, CDR2 YYNGEE. This CDR3 is CASSLSGTPGYTF. Full variable domain (rest looked up from reference TRBV9 and TRBJ1-2): DSGVTQTPKHLITATGQRVTLRCSPRSGDLSVYWYQQSLDQGLQFLIQYYNGEERAKGNILERFSAQQFPDLHSELNLSSLELGDSALYFCASSLSGTPGYTFGSGTRLTVV.

The chain joins TRBV5-1 to TRBJ2-5; TCRdb lists TRBD1, though no DNA is available to test this call. This CDR3 comprises 15 residues. From germline, CDR1 is SGHRS and CDR2 YFSETQ. This CDR3 reads CASKFGDRGSETQYF.

V and J are TRBV5-1 and TRBJ1-4. The CDR3 consists of 15 residues. Germline CDR1 SGHRS, CDR2 YFSETQ. The CDR3 protein is CASSLELAGGEKLFF.

The gene calls are TRBV3-1 and TRBJ1-2. The CDR3 covers 16 residues. Germline-derived CDR1 and CDR2 are LGHDT and YNNKEL (reference sequence). This CDR3 is CASGQGYWASNYGYTF.

The chain carries TRBV29-1 and TRBJ2-7. The CDR3 runs 15 residues. CDR1 and CDR2 (germline): SQVTM, ANQGSEA. The CDR3 sequence is CSVRNTPGGSYEQYF.

CDR3 in amino acids: CSTQGATYGYTF. The V gene is TRBV29-1, the J gene TRBJ1-2. Germline V CDR1 and CDR2: SQVTM, ANQGSEA. The CDR3 contains 12 residues. The full variable domain, rest sourced from reference TRBV29-1 and TRBJ1-2, is SAVISQKPSRDICQRGTSLTIQCQVDSQVTMMFWYRQQPGQSLTLIATANQGSEATYESGFVIDKFPISRPNLTFSTLTVSNMSPEDSSIYLCSTQGATYGYTFGSGTRLTVV.

The rearrangement joins TRBV5-4 to TRBJ2-1. Germline V gene lookup returns CDR1 SGHNT and CDR2 YYREEE (reference sequence). The CDR3 runs to 14 residues. The CDR3 reads CASSFEGSYNEQFF. The complete variable domain, with remaining parts taken from reference TRBV5-4 and TRBJ2-1, reads ETGVTQSPTHLIKTRGQQVTLRCSSQSGHNTVSWYQQALGQGPQFIFQYYREEENGRGNFPPRFSGLQFPNYSSELNVNALELDDSALYLCASSFEGSYNEQFFGPGTRLTVL.

The CDR3: CATSDSNRGRGDIQYF. This chain links TRBV24-1 with TRBJ2-4; TCRdb designates TRBD1, a call that cannot be tested without DNA. Germline V gene data show CDR1 as KGHDR and CDR2 as SFDVKD. This CDR3 contains 16 residues.